These T cell receptor beta chains were read from a single sample in a study of tumor-infiltrating lymphocytes in localized non-small cell lung cancer. Sequenced by immunoSEQ multiplex PCR; TCRdb stores in-frame clones only, minus some. In the table there are around 4,700 clones, more than 95% of which are singletons. Sequencing was performed on uninvolved lung tissue not adjacent to the tumor. These receptors all come from a human donor with non-small cell lung cancer. Each CDR3 is given with its conserved first and last residue. The D gene is left open where the match is weak. The size entry is marked missing in some rows and otherwise reads once, few, many or a size class.

TRBJ2-7	TRBV18	-	-	CASSIENEQYF	TGTGCCAGCTCAATCGAAAACGAGCAGTACTTC
TRBJ2-1	TRBV29-1	-	TRBD2	CSVLVLAGDEQFF	TGCAGCGTTTTGGTGCTAGCGGGAGATGAGCAGTTCTTC
TRBJ2-3	TRBV2	-	-	CASSRAVAATDTQYF	TGTGCCAGCAGTCGAGCCGTAGCAGCCACAGATACGCAGTATTTT
TRBJ1-4	TRBV7-9	-	-	CASSLDPGANEKLFF	TGTGCCAGCAGCTTAGATCCAGGAGCGAATGAAAAACTGTTTTTT
TRBJ2-1	TRBV5-1	-	TRBD1	CASSSGQGPRGNEQFF	TGCGCCAGCAGCTCCGGACAGGGGCCCAGAGGCAATGAGCAGTTCTTC
TRBJ2-7	TRBV6-6	-	-	CASRGESKSSYEQYF	TGTGCCAGCAGAGGGGAGTCCAAAAGCTCCTACGAGCAGTACTTC
TRBJ2-1	TRBV10-3	-	TRBD1	CAIRADRGAYNEQFF	TGTGCCATCAGGGCGGACAGGGGAGCCTACAATGAGCAGTTCTTC
TRBJ2-5	TRBV6-6	once	-	CASSQTVETQYF	TGTGCCAGCAGCCAGACAGTGGAGACCCAGTACTTC
TRBJ2-7	TRBV7-2	-	TRBD1	CASSSQGTVPYEQYF	TGTGCCAGCAGCTCGCAGGGGACAGTCCCCTACGAGCAGTACTTC
TRBJ1-5	TRBV5-6	-	-	CASSPLASANQPQHF	TGTGCCAGCAGCCCCCTAGCCTCCGCCAATCAGCCCCAGCATTTT
TRBJ2-1	TRBV5-6	once	-	CASSLRGPSSYNEQFF	TGTGCCAGCAGCTTGAGGGGTCCAAGCAGCTACAATGAGCAGTTCTTC
TRBJ1-1	TRBV5-4	-	-	CASKTTRNTEAFF	TGTGCCAGCAAAACGACACGGAACACTGAAGCTTTCTTT
TRBJ2-7	TRBV30	-	TRBD2	CAWSGFGTSGRYEQYF	TGTGCCTGGAGTGGTTTCGGGACTAGCGGGAGGTACGAGCAGTACTTC
TRBJ1-5	TRBV6-5	-	TRBD1	CASRRTGDSNQPQHF	TGTGCCAGCAGAAGGACAGGGGATAGCAATCAGCCCCAGCATTTT
TRBJ2-2	TRBV2	once	-	CASSEGAGQIAGELFF	TGTGCCAGCAGTGAGGGAGCGGGACAAATAGCCGGGGAGCTGTTTTTT
TRBJ1-2	TRBV5-4	-	-	CASSLQGQGYTF	TGTGCCAGCAGCTTACAAGGGCAGGGCTACACCTTC
TRBJ1-1	TRBV11-3	-	-	CASSSNWGTEAFF	TGTGCCAGCAGCTCGAACTGGGGCACTGAAGCTTTCTTT
TRBJ1-5	TRBV5-1	-	-	CASSPDSNQPQHF	TGCGCCAGCAGCCCGGACAGCAATCAGCCCCAGCATTTT
TRBJ2-5	TRBV5-1	-	-	CASSLQAPQETQYF	TGCGCCAGCAGCTTGCAGGCACCTCAAGAGACCCAGTACTTC
TRBJ1-1	TRBV7-9	-	-	CASSSQQGSEAFF	TGTGCCAGCAGCTCCCAACAGGGATCGGAAGCTTTCTTT
TRBJ1-1	TRBV30	once	TRBD1	CAWSKGGSEAFF	TGTGCCTGGAGTAAAGGGGGCTCTGAAGCTTTCTTT
TRBJ1-1	TRBV29-1	-	-	CSVEDHGGTEAFF	TGCAGCGTTGAAGATCACGGGGGCACTGAAGCTTTCTTT
TRBJ2-7	TRBV27	-	TRBD1	CASSPTVVGTGVNDEQYF	TGTGCCAGCAGTCCTACCGTCGTAGGGACAGGGGTAAATGACGAGCAGTACTTC
TRBJ2-5	TRBV30	-	TRBD2	CAWNDPTSGRAVLETQYF	TGTGCCTGGAATGACCCGACTAGCGGGAGGGCCGTTCTTGAGACCCAGTACTTC
TRBJ1-2	TRBV6-5	-	TRBD1	CASRRQGRYGYTF	TGTGCCAGCAGGAGACAGGGGCGATATGGCTACACCTTC
TRBJ1-1	TRBV18	-	-	CASSQDSNTEAFF	TGTGCCAGCTCACAGGACAGCAACACTGAAGCTTTCTTT
TRBJ1-1	TRBV11-2	-	-	CASSSNTRRAEAFF	TGTGCCAGCAGCTCAAATACAAGGCGGGCTGAAGCTTTCTTT
TRBJ1-1	TRBV6-5	-	-	CASSYRAGTEAFF	TGTGCCAGCAGTTACAGGGCGGGCACTGAAGCTTTCTTT
TRBJ2-7	TRBV7-9	-	-	CASSSGRNYEQYF	TGTGCCAGCAGCTCCGGACGCAACTACGAGCAGTACTTC
TRBJ1-1	TRBV2	-	-	CASTDSGVMNTEAFF	TGTGCCAGCACCGATTCGGGAGTTATGAACACTGAAGCTTTCTTT
TRBJ2-7	TRBV30	-	TRBD1	CAWSVQGAGEQYF	TGTGCCTGGAGTGTACAGGGGGCAGGGGAGCAGTACTTC
TRBJ2-5	TRBV7-8	-	TRBD2	CASSPPNSGGETQYF	TGTGCCAGCAGCCCCCCTAATAGCGGGGGGGAGACCCAGTACTTC
TRBJ2-3	TRBV1	-	-	CTSSQLWGFTDTQYF	TGCACCAGCAGCCAACTGTGGGGATTCACAGATACGCAGTATTTT
TRBJ2-5	TRBV11-1	once	-	CASSLGPHETQYF	TGTGCCAGCAGCTTAGGACCGCATGAGACCCAGTACTTC
TRBJ1-2	TRBV5-1	-	-	CASSLTNNYGYTF	TGCGCCAGCAGCTTGACAAATAACTATGGCTACACCTTC
TRBJ1-4	TRBV11-2	-	-	CASSLDPQVGQKLFF	TGTGCCAGCAGCTTAGATCCCCAGGTCGGTCAAAAACTGTTTTTT
TRBJ1-2	TRBV30	-	-	CAWSVMGNYGYTF	TGTGCCTGGAGTGTCATGGGAAACTATGGCTACACCTTC
TRBJ1-6	TRBV5-6	once	-	CASSHLLGVRSPLHF	TGTGCCAGCAGCCATTTATTGGGTGTGCGTTCACCCCTCCACTTT
TRBJ1-5	TRBV30	-	-	CAWSVPDLLGNQPQHF	TGTGCCTGGAGTGTCCCGGATCTGCTGGGTAATCAGCCCCAGCATTTT
TRBJ1-1	TRBV30	-	TRBD1	CAWSIRAVTGQGTEAFF	TGTGCCTGGAGTATCCGGGCCGTGACAGGGCAGGGAACTGAAGCTTTCTTT
TRBJ1-2	TRBV7-2	-	TRBD1	CASSSSGGSYGYTF	TGTGCCAGCAGCTCATCAGGGGGCTCTTATGGCTACACCTTC
TRBJ1-1	TRBV29-1	-	-	CSVGKTVNTEAFF	TGCAGCGTTGGTAAGACAGTGAACACTGAAGCTTTCTTT
TRBJ2-1	TRBV11-3	-	TRBD2	CASSIRSGRENEQFF	TGTGCCAGCAGCATACGTAGCGGGAGGGAAAATGAGCAGTTCTTC
TRBJ1-2	TRBV5-4	-	TRBD1	CASSSGTDYGYTF	TGTGCCAGCAGCTCCGGGACAGACTATGGCTACACCTTC
TRBJ1-1	TRBV7-8	-	-	CASSLEGNRLAFF	TGTGCCAGCAGCTTAGAGGGAAATCGTCTGGCTTTCTTT
TRBJ1-1	TRBV2	-	TRBD1	CASRTGEGTEAFF	TGTGCCAGCAGGACAGGGGAGGGCACTGAAGCTTTCTTT
TRBJ2-5	TRBV7-3	-	TRBD1	CASSPDRGGQTQYF	TGTGCCAGCAGCCCGGACAGGGGAGGACAGACCCAGTACTTC
TRBJ2-2	TRBV6-1	-	TRBD1	CASSTRGQDTGELFF	TGTGCCAGCAGCACAAGGGGGCAGGACACCGGGGAGCTGTTTTTT
TRBJ2-5	TRBV30	-	-	CAWSVLEEETQYF	TGTGCCTGGAGTGTACTAGAGGAAGAGACCCAGTACTTC
TRBJ2-1	TRBV7-2	-	TRBD1	CASSRSPGTGYNEQFF	TGTGCCAGCAGCCGCAGTCCCGGGACAGGGTACAATGAGCAGTTCTTC
TRBJ2-7	TRBV5-1	few	TRBD1	CASSLGQGASEQYF	TGCGCCAGCAGCTTAGGACAGGGGGCAAGCGAGCAGTACTTC
TRBJ1-4	TRBV29-1	-	-	CSVSTANEKLFF	TGCAGCGTTTCAACGGCTAATGAAAAACTGTTTTTT
TRBJ1-5	TRBV2	-	-	CASSEEGGGQPQHF	TGTGCCAGCAGTGAAGAGGGTGGAGGCCAGCCCCAGCATTTT
TRBJ2-1	TRBV7-2	-	TRBD2	CASSSRQGLGTSSRNEQFF	TGTGCCAGCAGCTCGCGACAGGGTCTTGGGACTAGCTCACGCAATGAGCAGTTCTTC
TRBJ1-5	TRBV5-1	-	TRBD1	CASSSGTGYGQPQHF	TGCGCCAGCAGCTCCGGGACAGGGTACGGTCAGCCCCAGCATTTT
TRBJ2-5	TRBV4-1	once	-	CASSQGAGRQETQYF	TGCGCCAGCAGCCAAGGGGCGGGGAGACAAGAGACCCAGTACTTC
TRBJ1-1	TRBV7-2	-	TRBD1	CASSLVGTGFTTEAFF	TGTGCCAGCAGCTTAGTGGGGACAGGGTTTACCACTGAAGCTTTCTTT
TRBJ2-7	TRBV5-1	-	-	CASSASEPSGEQYF	TGCGCCAGCAGCGCCTCGGAACCTTCGGGGGAGCAGTACTTC
TRBJ2-5	TRBV7-9	-	-	CASRTPGWGAQETQYF	TGTGCCAGCAGAACCCCCGGGTGGGGGGCGCAAGAGACCCAGTACTTC
TRBJ1-4	TRBV19	-	-	CASRVDSTTNEKLFF	TGTGCCAGTAGGGTGGACAGCACAACTAATGAAAAACTGTTTTTT